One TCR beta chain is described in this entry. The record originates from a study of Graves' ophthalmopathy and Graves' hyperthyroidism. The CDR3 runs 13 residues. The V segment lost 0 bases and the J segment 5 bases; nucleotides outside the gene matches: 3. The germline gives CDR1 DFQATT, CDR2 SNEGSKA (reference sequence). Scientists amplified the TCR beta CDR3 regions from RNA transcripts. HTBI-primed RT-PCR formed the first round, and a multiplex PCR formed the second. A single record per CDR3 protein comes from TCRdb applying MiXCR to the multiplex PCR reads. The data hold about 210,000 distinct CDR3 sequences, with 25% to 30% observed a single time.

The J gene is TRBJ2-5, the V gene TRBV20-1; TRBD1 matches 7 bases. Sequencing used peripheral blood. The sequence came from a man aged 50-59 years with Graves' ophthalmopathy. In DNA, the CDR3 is TGCAGTGCTAGAGAGGACAGGTTGGAGACCCAGTACTTC. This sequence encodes CSAREDRLETQYF.